This T cell receptor (beta chain) was identified in a study of shared clonotypes between healthy human individuals. The wider study: CD8 memory received one plate per donor, CD8 naive two, CD4 memory three and CD4 naive three.

Each donor was a Caucasian adult residing in Nashville, Tennessee. Points on this clone: Its antigen is still unknown.

Findings and limits, study-wide: Naive subsets typically showed greater estimated richness than memory subsets.

Method: immunoSEQ multiplex PCR; TCRdb's copy keeps in-frame clones and lacks some. This table has 550,000 to 700,000 clones, approximately 73% appearing once. The sequenced sample was memory CD4+ T cells sorted from blood. Subset noted: CD45RA-negative fraction. The receptor was isolated from a woman aged 25-40 years in good health.

The CDR3 reads CASISGSVNTGELFF. CDR3 DNA: TGTGCCAGTATTTCCGGATCCGTTAACACCGGGGAGCTGTTTTTT. V gene TRBV19 combines with J gene TRBJ2-2; no reliable D call. V was clipped by 7 bases and J by 2 bases, with 14 bases between them. CDR1 LNHDA and CDR2 SQIVND come from the germline V gene (reference sequence). The CDR3 totals 15 residues.